This TCR beta chain is from a study of T cell clonality in common variable immunodeficiency. The assay was immunoSEQ multiplex PCR, and TCRdb's table has in-frame clones only and misses some. Sampling found about 66,000 clones, none seen once. V was clipped by 5 bases and J by 1 base; unmatched bases: 7. The CDR3 runs 15 residues. The germline V gene has CDR1 LNHNV and CDR2 YYDKDF (reference sequence). This clone was seen repeatedly, ten times or more. The read is 3 residues too short to cover the CDR3 end, so that end is filled in from the germline J gene. Input material: peripheral blood mononuclear cells. The gene calls are TRBV15 and TRBJ1-2; TRBD1 matches 7 bases. This clonotype was sampled from a person aged 18 to 75 in good health. The CDR3 spells CATSPEAGGNYGYTF. Partial CDR3 DNA: TGTGCCACCAGCCCCGAGGCAGGGGGTAACTATGGC.